The 26 T cell receptor beta chains reported below all come from one sample, sequenced in a study of identical twins. MiXCR was run by TCRdb on the 5' RACE reads, yielding one entry per CDR3 protein. The sample records more than 350,000 distinct CDR3 sequences, about 9% being singletons. The sequenced material came from naive T cells sorted from blood. The receptors here all came from a woman between 45 and 60 years old in good health.

The sample holds many counts of this clonotype. The chain links TRBV29-1 to TRBJ2-5; 7 nucleotides agree with TRBD2. The CDR3 is 11 residues long. Germline-derived CDR1 and CDR2 are SQVTM and ANQGSEA. The CDR3, as DNA: TGCAGTGGGGGGGGACAAGAGACCCAGTACTTC. Protein product: CSGGGQETQYF.

The chain combines TRBV5-6 with TRBJ2-7, with 8 bases fitting TRBD1. Trimming took 6 bases from V and 3 from J; bases not matched to a gene: 8. CDR3 length: 14 amino acids. CDR1 SGHDT and CDR2 YYEEEE come from the germline V gene. Here the CDR3 reads CASTSQGADYEQYF. The CDR3 nucleotides read TGTGCCAGCACCTCCCAGGGGGCAGACTACGAGCAGTACTTC. Filled out from reference TRBV5-6 and TRBJ2-7, the complete variable domain reads DAGVTQSPTHLIKTRGQQVTLRCSPKSGHDTVSWYQQALGQGPQFIFQYYEEEERQRGNFPDRFSGHQFPNYSSELNVNALLLGDSALYLCASTSQGADYEQYFGPGTRLTVT.

This clonotype was observed a few times. This chain connects TRBV3-1 to TRBJ2-5, with TRBD2 matching 15 bases. This CDR3 is 20 amino acids long. Germline values: CDR1 LGHDT, CDR2 YNNKEL (reference sequence). With V trimmed by 1 base and J by 6 bases, 15 bases remained unmatched. As DNA, the CDR3 is TGTGCCAGCAGCCAAGTGGGACTAGCGGGAGGCTCCTCTAGAGGAAAGACCCAGTACTTC. Protein sequence: CASSQVGLAGGSSRGKTQYF.

This clonotype occurred a few times. The rearrangement joins TRBV6-5 to TRBJ1-5; possibly TRBD1 for D (5 bases). Between the trimmed V and J ends, which lost 2 bases and 9 bases, there was a span of 14 bases. The germline V gene has CDR1 MNHEY and CDR2 SVGAGI. This CDR3 comprises 14 residues. CDR3 nucleotide sequence: TGTGCCAGCAGTTACGGGACCGGTCAATCGCCCCAGCATTTT. It encodes CASSYGTGQSPQHF.

The rearrangement uses TRBV30 and TRBJ2-2; D perhaps matches TRBD2 (6 bases). V gave up 3 bases and J gave up 6 bases, with 14 bases separating them. CDR1 and CDR2 from the germline V gene are GTSNPN and SVGIG (reference sequence). CDR3 size: 14 residues. CDR3 sequence: CAWRGRERAGELFF. The CDR3 DNA sequence: TGTGCCTGGAGGGGACGGGAGAGGGCCGGGGAGCTGTTTTTT. Based on the CDR3 plus reference TRBV30 and TRBJ2-2, the full variable domain is SQTIHQWPATLVQPVGSPLSLECTVEGTSNPNLYWYRQAAGRGLQLLFYSVGIGQISSEVPQNLSASRPQDRQFILSSKKLLLSDSGFYLCAWRGRERAGELFFGEGSRLTVL.

This clonotype was observed a handful of times. The chain links TRBV5-1 to TRBJ2-2, with TRBD2 identical over 10 bases. This CDR3 is 15 amino acids long. V shed 3 bases and J 3 bases; nucleotides not matched to a gene: 2. Germline V lookup: CDR1 SGHRS, CDR2 YFSETQ. The DNA for the CDR3 is TGCGCCAGCAGCTCCGGACTAGCGGACACCGGGGAGCTGTTTTTT. This gives the protein CASSSGLADTGELFF.

The chain links TRBV12-3 or TRBV12-4 to TRBJ1-1; D gene uncertain. CDR3 length equals 15 residues. Trimming cost V 3 bases and J 0 bases, with 11 bases left between them. The DNA for the CDR3 is TGTGCCAGCAGTTTTTTAGGGCCTATGAACACTGAAGCTTTCTTT. Its translation: CASSFLGPMNTEAFF.

The CDR3: CASSSVTTGELFF. CDR3 DNA sequence: TGTGCCAGCAGCTCAGTCACCACCGGGGAGCTGTTTTTT. The chain links TRBV11-3 to TRBJ2-2; D unresolved. V was shortened by 4 bases and J by 4 bases, with 7 bases between the two germline ends. The CDR3 loop spans 13 amino acids. From germline, CDR1 is SGHNT and CDR2 YENEEA.

This clonotype was counted only a few times. This chain joins TRBV12-3 or TRBV12-4 and TRBJ2-5, with 7 bases that match TRBD1. V trimming: 0 bases; J trimming: 0 bases; junction bases outside the gene matches: 1. This CDR3 contains 15 residues. CDR3 residues: CASSLAGTDQETQYF. The DNA of the CDR3 is TGTGCCAGCAGTTTAGCCGGGACAGACCAAGAGACCCAGTACTTC.

This clonotype has just a few counts. This chain uses TRBV20-1 with TRBJ1-1; no clear D gene. CDR3 size: 13 residues. Germline V gene sequence: CDR1 DFQATT, CDR2 SNEGSKA (reference sequence). V lost 2 bases and J lost 0, with 7 bases in between. CDR3 coding DNA: TGCAGTGCTAGAATACGGTTGAACACTGAAGCTTTCTTT. Protein product: CSARIRLNTEAFF.

This clonotype was counted ten times or more. The gene calls are TRBV7-9 and TRBJ2-7; the match to TRBD1 covers 7 bases. Germline V gene data show CDR1 as SEHNR and CDR2 as FQNEAQ (reference sequence). The CDR3 is made up of 13 amino acids. V lost 5 bases to trimming and J lost 0 bases; unmatched junction nucleotides: 1. For the CDR3, the DNA is TGTGCCAGCAGCCCAGGGGGCTCCTACGAGCAGTACTTC. Protein product: CASSPGGSYEQYF.

This clonotype was observed a few times. J is TRBJ2-3 and V is TRBV11-2; D could derive from TRBD1 or TRBD2 (7 bases each). The germline V and J ends were trimmed by 2 bases and 3 bases, with 12 bases remaining between them. CDR3 size: 15 residues. Per the germline V gene, CDR1 is SGHAT and CDR2 is FQNNGV. CDR3 in amino acids: CASSLWEGATDTQYF. CDR3 bases: TGTGCCAGCAGCTTATGGGAGGGGGCGACAGATACGCAGTATTTT.

The chain has TRBV20-1 and TRBJ1-5; D is perhaps TRBD1 (6 bases). The CDR3 contains 13 residues. Germline V lookup: CDR1 DFQATT, CDR2 SNEGSKA (reference sequence). The V and J ends lost 3 bases and 5 bases respectively, with 11 bases between them. The CDR3, as DNA: TGCAGTGCTAGCCCCAGGGGAGATCAGCCCCAGCATTTT. This gives the protein CSASPRGDQPQHF.

This clonotype was seen a few times. The CDR3 protein is CASSWRGGSSNEQFF. The CDR3 region has the DNA TGCGCCAGCAGCTGGCGGGGCGGGAGCTCCAATGAGCAGTTCTTC. The chain links TRBV5-1 to TRBJ2-1; 7 nucleotides agree with TRBD2. The J segment lost 6 bases and the V segment lost 3 bases, leaving 9 bases of the junction unmatched. The CDR3 loop spans 15 amino acids. Germline V CDR1 and CDR2: SGHRS, YFSETQ.

The rearrangement uses TRBV4-1 and TRBJ1-3, with a weak D call TRBD1 (5 bases). The germline V gene encodes CDR1 MGHRA and CDR2 YSYEKL. V was clipped by 6 bases and J by 8 bases, with 20 bases between them. The CDR3 totals 15 residues. Here the CDR3 DNA reads TGCGCCAGCAGTCTCACCCCGGGACGGGGAGACACCATATATTTT. This sequence encodes CASSLTPGRGDTIYF.

V and J are TRBV4-1 and TRBJ2-4; possible D gene TRBD2, 5 bases. With 1 base removed from V and 6 bases from J, the gap between germline ends came to 16 bases. This CDR3 has 16 residues. Looked up from germline, CDR1 is MGHRA and CDR2 is YSYEKL. The CDR3 reads CASSQGRFGIGNIQYF. For the CDR3, the DNA is TGCGCCAGCAGCCAAGGCCGTTTCGGGATAGGAAACATTCAGTACTTC.

V usage is TRBV20-1 and J usage is TRBJ2-1, with TRBD2 matching 7 bases. The CDR3 is 16 residues long. Germline loops: CDR1 DFQATT, CDR2 SNEGSKA (reference sequence). Trimming cost V 3 bases and J 1 base; bases outside gene matches: 9. The CDR3 reads CSASKQAGLSYNEQFF. CDR3 bases: TGCAGTGCTAGCAAACAAGCGGGGCTGTCCTACAATGAGCAGTTCTTC.

Many counts were recorded for this clonotype. The gene calls are TRBV7-8 and TRBJ2-5; 7 nucleotides agree with TRBD1. The V gene end was trimmed by 0 bases and the J gene end by 5 bases; junction bases not matched to a gene: 6. The germline V gene encodes CDR1 SGHVS and CDR2 FQNEAQ. This CDR3 region has 15 residues. CDR3 amino acids: CASSLATGVGETQYF. CDR3 nucleotide sequence: TGTGCCAGCAGCTTAGCTACAGGGGTAGGGGAGACCCAGTACTTC.

The CDR3 nucleotides are TGTGCCAGCATAGGATTATTAAAAGGGTTCTTC. Its translation: CASIGLLKGFF. This chain joins TRBV5-5 and TRBJ2-1, with D unresolved. With 6 bases removed from V and 15 bases from J, the gap between germline ends came to 16 bases. The germline gives CDR1 SGHKS, CDR2 YYEKEE (reference sequence). This CDR3 is 11 amino acids long.

This chain links TRBV30 with TRBJ2-1; D call uncertain. This CDR3 contains 11 residues. Trimming took 2 bases from V and 6 from J, leaving 5 bases between them. Germline V CDR1 and CDR2: GTSNPN, SVGIG (reference sequence). In nucleotides, the CDR3 is TGTGCCTGGAGTATTCGCAATGAGCAGTTCTTC. It encodes CAWSIRNEQFF.

This clonotype was recorded at least ten times. The J gene is TRBJ2-7, the V gene TRBV18, with 7 nucleotides matching TRBD1. This CDR3 has 15 residues. CDR1 is KGHSH, CDR2 LQKENI, per germline. The trim removed 3 bases at V and 0 bases at J, leaving 5 bases unmatched. DNA for the CDR3: TGTGCCAGCTCACCTTTGGACAGGAGCTCCTACGAGCAGTACTTC. It translates to CASSPLDRSSYEQYF.

This clonotype occurred a few times. The chain carries TRBV10-3 and TRBJ1-5; D not certain. Per the germline V gene, CDR1 is ENHRY and CDR2 is SYGVKD. Trimming removed 8 bases from V and 0 bases from J, with 8 bases in between. CDR3 length: 13 amino acids. The CDR3 region is CAIGEYSNQPQHF. The CDR3 DNA follows: TGTGCCATCGGAGAGTATAGCAATCAGCCCCAGCATTTT.

Concerning this clonotype: Germline and junction disagree at one end, which may indicate a read error. The rearrangement uses TRBV11-2 and TRBJ2-7; the match to TRBD2 covers 7 bases. In germline, CDR1 is SGHAT, CDR2 FQNNGV. This CDR3 is built from 12 residues. This chain's CDR3 is CASSLEVGGINF. CDR3 sequence (DNA): TGTGCCAGCAGCTTAGAGGTCGGGGGGATCAACTTC.

The table lists this clonotype with a few counts. The DNA of the CDR3 is TGTGCCAGCAGTCAAATGAGGGGCAATCAGCCCCAGCATTTT. It specifies CASSQMRGNQPQHF. The chain joins TRBV27 to TRBJ1-5; D not certain. The germline gives CDR1 MNHEY, CDR2 SMNVEV (reference sequence). V was cut by 5 bases and J by 2 bases, with 10 bases left in between. The CDR3 has 14 residues.

This clonotype was found many times. The rearrangement links TRBV5-1 to TRBJ2-7; D call uncertain. V lost 6 bases and J 0 bases, leaving 10 bases between the germline ends. Germline values: CDR1 SGHRS, CDR2 YFSETQ. CDR3 size: 13 residues. The CDR3 bases are TGCGCCAGCAACCCATCTCTCTCCTACGAGCAGTACGTC. Translation: CASNPSLSYEQYV.

This chain links TRBV9 with TRBJ1-2; maybe TRBD1 (6 bases). CDR1 and CDR2 (germline): SGDLS, YYNGEE. The CDR3 runs 12 residues. V was cut by 1 base and J by 8 bases, with 9 bases left in between. Here the CDR3 reads CASSVTGKGYTF. CDR3 in DNA: TGTGCCAGCAGCGTAACAGGGAAGGGCTACACCTTC.